The 15 T cell receptor beta chains below come from one sample, sequenced in a study of blood T cells in healthy people across ages. Through a sample-barcoded 5' primer and a J-beta primer mix, a second PCR was run for 7 to 11 cycles. TCRdb passed the 5' RACE reads through MiXCR, listing each CDR3 protein once. The sample lists 650,000 to 1,000,000 distinct CDR3 sequences, about half occurring once. Sequenced material: blood. These receptors were obtained from an elderly man in good health.

Turning to this clonotype: A much larger clone lies one base from this, so it may be a read error. This rearrangement joins TRBV12-3 or TRBV12-4 to TRBJ2-5, with no clear D. Deletions cut 3 bases from V and 7 bases from J, with 6 bases between. The CDR3 is 11 residues long. DNA for the CDR3: TGTGCCAGCAGTTTTTCGGGGACCCAGTACTTC. Protein product: CASSFSGTQYF.

This clonotype was detected only a few times. The chain has TRBV12-3 or TRBV12-4 and TRBJ2-7; 11 bases agree with TRBD1. The J call may be faulty, since TRBJ2-5 better matches the DNA end. This CDR3 has 16 amino acids. The DNA for the CDR3 is TGTGCCAGCAGCCCGGACAGGGGGCTTGATGTAGGGACCCAGTACTTC. Protein: CASSPDRGLDVGTQYF.

The chain is built from TRBV15 and TRBJ2-7, with D hard to call. V was trimmed by 1 base and J by 1 base, leaving 8 bases between them. The CDR3 has 14 amino acids. CDR1 and CDR2 (germline): LNHNV, YYDKDF (reference sequence). The CDR3 here is CATSRGDISYEQYF. The CDR3 DNA is TGTGCCACCAGCAGAGGGGATATTTCCTACGAGCAGTACTTC.

The chain is built from TRBV13 and TRBJ2-3, with TRBD2 matching over 10 bases. Trimming took 5 bases from V and 8 from J; bases not matched to a gene: 19. Germline-derived CDR1 and CDR2 are PRHDT and FYEKMQ (reference sequence). This CDR3 is 18 amino acids long. CDR3 sequence (DNA): TGTGCCAGCAGCCGAGCGGGAGGGCCCGGCCCCGTCTATGGTACGCAGTATTTT. Protein product: CASSRAGGPGPVYGTQYF.

A few counts support this clonotype. The J gene is TRBJ2-2, the V gene TRBV6-6, with 12 bases that match TRBD2. CDR3 size: 15 residues. Germline loops: CDR1 MNHNY, CDR2 SVGAGI (reference sequence). V lost 5 bases and J lost 3; bases outside the gene matches: 1. The CDR3 DNA sequence: TGTGCCAGCAGTCGACTAGCGGGAGACACCGGGGAGCTGTTTTTT. Translated: CASSRLAGDTGELFF.

This clonotype showed up many times. The genes are TRBV9 and TRBJ2-7; D ambiguous. V gave up 4 bases and J gave up 4 bases, with 24 bases separating them. The CDR3 loop spans 17 amino acids. Germline V gives CDR1 SGDLS, CDR2 YYNGEE. The CDR3 sequence: CASSLHQRPVAPYEQYF. The CDR3 region has the DNA TGTGCCAGCAGCTTACATCAAAGACCGGTGGCCCCTTACGAGCAGTACTTC.

This clonotype was recorded at least ten times. This rearrangement joins TRBV10-3 to TRBJ2-1; 11 nucleotides line up with TRBD2. V lost 6 bases to trimming and J lost 0 bases; unmatched junction nucleotides: 4. Germline-derived CDR1 and CDR2 are ENHRY and SYGVKD. CDR3 length: 16 residues. The CDR3 here is CAIRTTSGGSYNEQFF. The CDR3 coding sequence is TGTGCCATCAGGACTACTAGCGGGGGCTCCTACAATGAGCAGTTCTTC.

This clonotype has just a few counts. The chain has TRBV20-1 and TRBJ2-7; TRBD2 matches 11 bases. The V gene's germline CDR1 is DFQATT and CDR2 SNEGSKA (reference sequence). This CDR3 region has 14 residues. J was trimmed by 7 bases and V by 2 bases; bases with no gene match: 7. The CDR3 reads CSARRGSGRGEQYF. As DNA, the CDR3 is TGCAGTGCTAGAAGGGGTAGCGGGAGGGGAGAGCAGTACTTC.

About this clonotype: A read error may produce the germline difference seen at one junction end. The genes are TRBV5-5 and TRBJ2-1; 10 bases fit TRBD1. This CDR3 is built from 15 residues. The germline V gene has CDR1 SGHKS and CDR2 YYEKEE (reference sequence). CDR3 coding DNA: TGCGCCAGCAGCTTGGTGACAGGGGGCTGGGATGAGCAGTTCTTC. It is translated as CASSLVTGGWDEQFF.

This sequence joins TRBV4-2 and TRBJ1-2; TRBD1 matches at 7 bases. Germline CDR1 reads LGHNA; CDR2 reads YNFKEQ. This CDR3 has 15 residues. Germline trimming cut 4 bases from V and 8 bases from J; bases unmatched to any gene: 13. The CDR3 is CASSRTHRGKEGYTF. The CDR3 bases are TGTGCCAGCAGCCGCACTCACAGGGGAAAGGAGGGCTACACCTTC.

This clonotype appeared many times. The chain uses TRBV7-2 and TRBJ2-5, with 14 bases fitting TRBD2. Germline V gene lookup returns CDR1 SGHTA and CDR2 FQGNSA. J gave up 5 bases and V 3 bases, and 20 bases lay outside the gene matches. The CDR3 covers 21 residues. The CDR3 bases are TGTGCCAGCAGCTTCTTCGCCGGGACTAGCGGGAGTTGGGGTCAAGATGAGACCCAGTACTTC. Its protein is CASSFFAGTSGSWGQDETQYF.

The V gene is TRBV7-9, the J gene TRBJ2-1, with 9 bases that match TRBD2. Trimming took 1 base from V and 8 from J; bases not matched to a gene: 12. CDR1 is SEHNR and CDR2 is FQNEAQ in the germline V gene (reference sequence). The CDR3 contains 17 residues. The CDR3 reads CASSLGVAGAYRDEQFF. In DNA form, the CDR3 reads TGTGCCAGCAGCTTAGGGGTAGCGGGAGCTTATCGGGATGAGCAGTTCTTC.

V is TRBV7-2 and J is TRBJ2-1; 11 bases are shared with TRBD2. The germline CDR1 and CDR2 sequences are SGHTA and FQGNSA. The CDR3 extends over 17 amino acids. Trimming took 5 bases from V and 9 from J; bases not matched to a gene: 15. The CDR3 sequence is CASSPPGLAGGQGEQFF. In nucleotides, the CDR3 is TGTGCCAGCAGCCCGCCGGGGCTAGCGGGAGGCCAGGGTGAGCAGTTCTTC.

J is TRBJ2-3 and V is TRBV5-1, with 7 positions matching TRBD1. Germline CDR1 and CDR2: SGHRS and YFSETQ. V lost 5 bases to trimming and J lost 1 base; unmatched junction nucleotides: 7. There are 15 residues in the CDR3. CDR3 region: CASSDLGTGTDTQYF. The CDR3 bases are TGCGCCAGCAGTGATCTGGGGACAGGCACAGATACGCAGTATTTT.

The rearrangement links TRBV29-1 to TRBJ2-7; D not resolved. Trimming shortened V by 4 bases and J by 0 bases, and 7 bases separated the two germline ends. Germline values: CDR1 SQVTM, CDR2 ANQGSEA. This CDR3 comprises 12 residues. Here the CDR3 reads CSVVISSYEQYF. The CDR3 region has the DNA TGCAGCGTTGTCATAAGCTCCTACGAGCAGTACTTC.